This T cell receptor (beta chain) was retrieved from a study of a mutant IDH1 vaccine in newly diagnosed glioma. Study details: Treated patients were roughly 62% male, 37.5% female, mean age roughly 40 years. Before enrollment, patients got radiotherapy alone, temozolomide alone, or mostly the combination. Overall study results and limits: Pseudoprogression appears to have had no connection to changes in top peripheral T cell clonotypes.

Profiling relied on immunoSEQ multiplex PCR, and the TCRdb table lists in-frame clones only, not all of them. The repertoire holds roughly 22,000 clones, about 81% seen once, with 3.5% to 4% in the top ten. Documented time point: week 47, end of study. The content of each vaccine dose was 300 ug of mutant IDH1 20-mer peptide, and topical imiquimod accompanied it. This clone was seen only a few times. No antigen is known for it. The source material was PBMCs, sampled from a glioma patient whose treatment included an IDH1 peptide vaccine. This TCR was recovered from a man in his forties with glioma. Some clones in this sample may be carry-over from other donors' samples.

CDR3 amino acids: CASSLGRENYGYTF. DNA for the CDR3: TGTGCCAGCAGCTTGGGCAGGGAGAACTATGGCTACACCTTC. The rearrangement uses TRBV7-9 and TRBJ1-2; TRBD1 might be the D (5 bases). Germline V gene lookup returns CDR1 SEHNR and CDR2 FQNEAQ (reference sequence). This CDR3 spans 14 amino acids. With 3 bases removed from V and 2 bases from J, the gap between germline ends came to 10 bases.